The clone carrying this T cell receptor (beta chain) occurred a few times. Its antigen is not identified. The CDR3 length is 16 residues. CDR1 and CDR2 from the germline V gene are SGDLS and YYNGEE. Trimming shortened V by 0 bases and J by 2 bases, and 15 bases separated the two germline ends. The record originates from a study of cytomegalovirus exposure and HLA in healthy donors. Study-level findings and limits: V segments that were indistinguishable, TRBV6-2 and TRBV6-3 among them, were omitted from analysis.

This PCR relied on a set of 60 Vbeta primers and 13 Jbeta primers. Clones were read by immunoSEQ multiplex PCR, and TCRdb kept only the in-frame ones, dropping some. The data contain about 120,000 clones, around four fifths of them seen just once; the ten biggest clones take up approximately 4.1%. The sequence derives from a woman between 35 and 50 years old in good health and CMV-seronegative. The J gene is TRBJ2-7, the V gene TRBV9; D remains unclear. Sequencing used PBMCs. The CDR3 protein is CASSVGPSAATYEQYF. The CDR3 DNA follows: TGTGCCAGCAGCGTAGGCCCTAGTGCAGCCACCTACGAGCAGTACTTC. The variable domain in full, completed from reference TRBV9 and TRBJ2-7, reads DSGVTQTPKHLITATGQRVTLRCSPRSGDLSVYWYQQSLDQGLQFLIQYYNGEERAKGNILERFSAQQFPDLHSELNLSSLELGDSALYFCASSVGPSAATYEQYFGPGTRLTVT.